The rows below give T cell receptor beta chains drawn from one sample of a study of human T cells and chemical hapten exposure. Each CDR3 protein is one row after TCRdb ran MiXCR on the RACE reads. Here the sample spans 80,000 to 100,000 distinct CDR3 sequences, 11% being singletons. The sample was whole blood, taken in connection with sensitization to the hapten diphenylcyclopropenone (DPC). The source is a woman aged 25 to 39 with alopecia areata. Some clones in this sample may be carry-over from other donors' samples. The CDR3 runs from the conserved cysteine through the conserved F or W. D genes are given only for firm matches. Size is stated for part of the rows, as once, few or many counts, or as a class when the clone is expanded.

CSVEDSRAFGQYF | TGCAGCGTTGAAGATAGCAGGGCGTTTGGGCAGTACTTC | NA | TRBV29-1 | NA | TRBJ2-7
CASSPTATNEKLFF | TGTGCCAGCAGCCCGACAGCAACTAATGAAAAACTGTTTTTT | NA | TRBV11-2 | many | TRBJ1-4
CASSSYRVPQLFF | TGTGCCAGCAGCTCATACAGGGTCCCTCAGCTGTTTTTT | NA | TRBV28 | NA | TRBJ2-2
CSADRIGLAGGSETQYF | TGCAGTGCAGACAGGATTGGACTAGCGGGGGGTTCAGAGACCCAGTACTTC | TRBD2 | TRBV20-1 | few | TRBJ2-5
CASSFKGVNEQFF | TGTGCCAGCAGCTTCAAGGGGGTGAATGAGCAGTTCTTC | NA | TRBV7-2 | NA | TRBJ2-1
CASREGGFTSYEQYF | TGTGCCAGTAGAGAGGGCGGATTCACCTCCTACGAGCAGTACTTC | NA | TRBV19 | many | TRBJ2-7
CASSLGQGPSYNEQFF | TGTGCCAGCAGCTTGGGGCAGGGGCCCTCCTACAATGAGCAGTTCTTC | NA | TRBV5-6 | many | TRBJ2-1
CAWSVRGSYNSPLHF | TGTGCCTGGAGTGTAAGGGGCTCCTATAATTCACCCCTCCACTTT | NA | TRBV30 | many | TRBJ1-6
CASSPPGRDSTDTQYF | TGTGCCAGCAGCCCACCTGGCCGGGACAGCACAGATACGCAGTATTTT | NA | TRBV11-2 | many | TRBJ2-3
CASSYSQGGDGYTF | TGTGCCAGCAGTTACTCCCAGGGAGGGGATGGCTACACCTTC | NA | TRBV6-6 | few | TRBJ1-2
CASSFPLGGSDYGYTF | TGTGCCAGCAGTTTTCCCTTAGGGGGCTCGGACTATGGCTACACCTTC | TRBD1 | TRBV28 | few | TRBJ1-2
CASSLAGESTDTQYF | TGTGCCAGCAGCTTAGCGGGGGAGAGCACAGATACGCAGTATTTT | NA | TRBV7-9 | many | TRBJ2-3
CASSLRGPQGLSGNTIYF | TGTGCCAGCAGCTTGAGGGGCCCCCAGGGCCTCTCTGGAAACACCATATATTTT | NA | TRBV7-2 | many | TRBJ1-3
CASEGAKVRGYTF | TGTGCCAGCGAGGGGGCGAAAGTACGGGGCTACACCTTC | TRBD1 | TRBV28 | many | TRBJ1-2
CSARDPVGGQETQYF | TGCAGTGCTAGAGATCCCGTGGGGGGGCAAGAGACCCAGTACTTC | TRBD2 | TRBV20-1 | many | TRBJ2-5
CASSAGVNYGYTF | TGTGCCAGCAGCGCAGGGGTTAACTATGGCTACACCTTC | NA | TRBV3-1 | many | TRBJ1-2
CASSPDSYGYTF | TGTGCCAGCAGCCCGGACAGCTATGGCTACACCTTC | NA | TRBV6-5 | many | TRBJ1-2
CASSQEAGQTNQPQHF | TGTGCCAGCAGCCAAGAGGCGGGACAGACTAATCAGCCCCAGCATTTT | TRBD1 | TRBV4-2 | many | TRBJ1-5
CAWSAHRQHTRRFGAFF | TGTGCCTGGAGTGCCCACAGACAGCATACCCGCCGATTTGGTGCTTTCTTT | NA | TRBV30 | many | TRBJ1-1
CSGTGPHYSRTEAFF | TGCAGTGGAACAGGGCCTCACTATTCCAGGACTGAAGCTTTCTTT | NA | TRBV20-1 | many | TRBJ1-1
CASSYSTEVYEQYF | TGTGCCAGCAGTTACTCGACAGAAGTCTACGAGCAGTACTTC | NA | TRBV6-2/TRBV6-3 | many | TRBJ2-7
CASSWRGYEQYF | TGTGCCAGCAGTTGGCGCGGCTACGAGCAGTACTTC | NA | TRBV28 | NA | TRBJ2-7
CSVVRDTEAFF | TGCAGCGTTGTGCGTGACACTGAAGCTTTCTTT | NA | TRBV29-1 | many | TRBJ1-1
CASSAATGQPQHF | TGTGCCAGCAGCGCAGCGACAGGTCAGCCCCAGCATTTT | NA | TRBV7-9 | NA | TRBJ1-5
CASSVAQGDTEAFF | TGTGCCAGCAGCGTAGCACAGGGTGACACTGAAGCTTTCTTT | NA | TRBV9 | NA | TRBJ1-1
CSAQEYEQYF | TGCAGTGCTCAGGAGTACGAGCAGTACTTC | NA | TRBV20-1 | many | TRBJ2-7
CATYPWGGRANYGYTF | TGTGCCACCTATCCTTGGGGGGGTAGAGCTAACTATGGCTACACCTTC | NA | TRBV6-5 | NA | TRBJ1-2
CASSQAGGLGQPQHF | TGTGCCAGCAGCCAAGCAGGGGGCCTGGGGCAGCCCCAGCATTTT | TRBD1 | TRBV3-1 | many | TRBJ1-5
CASSERQGLQYF | TGTGCCAGCAGTGAAAGGCAGGGGCTTCAGTACTTC | NA | TRBV2 | NA | TRBJ2-4
CASSFLDRVSEAFF | TGTGCCAGCAGTTTCTTGGACAGGGTGTCTGAAGCTTTCTTT | TRBD1 | TRBV27 | few | TRBJ1-1
CASSVAGRENTEAFF | TGTGCCAGCAGCGTAGCTGGCAGGGAGAACACTGAAGCTTTCTTT | NA | TRBV9 | few | TRBJ1-1
CASSQDPAIYEQYF | TGCGCCAGCAGCCAAGACCCAGCCATCTACGAGCAGTACTTC | NA | TRBV4-3 | few | TRBJ2-7
CASTRGGGGYTF | TGTGCCAGCACCCGAGGGGGCGGTGGCTACACCTTC | TRBD1 | TRBV6-2/TRBV6-3 | few | TRBJ1-2
CASSQGAGVTQYF | TGTGCCAGCAGCCAAGGGGCCGGAGTTACGCAGTATTTT | NA | TRBV3-1 | NA | TRBJ2-3
CASSSRDRATDTQYF | TGTGCCAGCAGTTCCCGCGACAGGGCAACAGATACGCAGTATTTT | TRBD1 | TRBV28 | many | TRBJ2-3
CASGTPNSPLHF | TGTGCCAGCGGAACCCCTAATTCACCCCTCCACTTT | NA | TRBV28 | once | TRBJ1-6
CASSGPRGTAYEQYF | TGTGCCAGCAGTGGGCCCCGAGGGACGGCTTACGAGCAGTACTTC | NA | TRBV28 | few | TRBJ2-7
CSARQGNTGELFF | TGCAGCGCACGACAGGGGAACACCGGGGAGCTGTTTTTT | TRBD1 | TRBV29-1 | many | TRBJ2-2
CASIDIRQDGSPLHF | TGTGCCAGTATCGATATCCGACAGGACGGCTCACCCCTCCACTTT | NA | TRBV19 | many | TRBJ1-6
CASTEDRNEQFF | TGTGCCAGCACCGAGGACCGTAATGAGCAGTTCTTC | NA | TRBV2 | NA | TRBJ2-1
CASSLWGQGAGANVLTF | TGCGCCAGCAGCTTGTGGGGACAGGGGGCTGGGGCCAACGTCCTGACTTTC | TRBD1 | TRBV5-1 | many | TRBJ2-6
CAWSVLGDEQFF | TGTGCCTGGAGTGTCTTGGGGGATGAGCAGTTCTTC | NA | TRBV30 | many | TRBJ2-1
CASSLDRDRETQYF | TGTGCCAGCAGCTTGGACCGGGACAGAGAGACCCAGTACTTC | TRBD1 | TRBV7-9 | many | TRBJ2-5
CASRRGQDTQYF | TGTGCCAGCAGAAGGGGGCAAGATACGCAGTATTTT | TRBD1 | TRBV28 | few | TRBJ2-3
CASSRSYLLSYEQYF | TGTGCCAGCAGCCGGAGTTACCTATTGTCCTACGAGCAGTACTTC | NA | TRBV3-1 | few | TRBJ2-7
CASAGVSTEAFF | TGCGCCAGCGCGGGAGTGAGCACTGAAGCTTTCTTT | NA | TRBV5-1 | NA | TRBJ1-1
CASSLTYSAEAFF | TGTGCCAGCAGCTTAACCTACTCAGCTGAAGCTTTCTTT | NA | TRBV7-6 | many | TRBJ1-1
CAIMRDRDSNSPLHF | TGTGCCATCATGCGTGACAGGGACTCTAATTCACCCCTCCACTTT | TRBD1 | TRBV10-3 | many | TRBJ1-6
CASSQGGLGNSGANVLTF | TGCGCCAGCAGCCAAGGTGGTTTGGGAAACTCTGGGGCCAACGTCCTGACTTTC | NA | TRBV4-3 | many | TRBJ2-6